This TCR beta chain was retrieved from a study of T cells in narcolepsy. Study context: Healthy controls were enrolled alongside patients with narcolepsy type 1 or type 2.

Study findings and constraints: Comparing one patient's CSF and blood CD4+ clonotypes highlighted HCRT- and TRIB2-specific autoreactive clonotypes. Reportedly, autoreactive clonotypes were serially detected in patients' blood but not controls'.

The assay was immunoSEQ multiplex PCR, and TCRdb's table has in-frame clones only and misses some. Of approximately 25,000 clones in the sample, about 89% were seen once. This CDR3 has 13 amino acids. Germline CDR1 reads KGHSH; CDR2 reads LQKENI. A note on this clone: Its antigen is unknown. A junction end diverges from the germline sequence, so it may reflect a read error.

This chain joins TRBV18 and TRBJ1-3; D is ambiguous. Sequencing input: CD45RA- memory CD4+ T cells from PBMCs. This clonotype originated in a human donor with narcolepsy. The CDR3 coding sequence is TGTGCCAGCTCACCGGCCGGCGGAAGCACCATATATTTT. Its translation: CASSPAGGSTIYF.